This TCR beta chain comes out of a study of blood T cell repertoires in COVID-19. Data came from immunoSEQ multiplex PCR; TCRdb stores just in-frame clones and leaves some out. The sample holds roughly 340,000 clones, roughly 90% seen once. The CDR3 length is 15 residues. Trimming took 3 bases from V and 6 from J; bases not matched to a gene: 6. CDR1 MDHEN and CDR2 SYDVKM come from the germline V gene. The chain carries TRBV28 and TRBJ2-3, with 10 bases fitting TRBD2. The TCR was taken from a woman in her thirties with COVID-19, enrolled during active disease. Material: peripheral blood. The CDR3 reads CASSFQRGGADTQYF. CDR3 DNA: TGTGCCAGCAGTTTCCAGCGGGGGGGCGCGGATACGCAGTATTTT.